The 21 T cell receptor beta chains listed next were all sequenced from one sample in a study of T cell changes during pregnancy in multiple sclerosis. Profiled with immunoSEQ multiplex PCR; TCRdb holds only in-frame clones, not every one. The table records almost 20,000 clones, about nine tenths of them present only once. The material was CD8+ T cells from peripheral blood mononuclear cells, obtained in the third trimester of pregnancy. These receptors were obtained from a female donor in good health, enrolled as a control in a pregnancy study.

In its sample, this clone was seen a few times. The chain uses TRBV6-1 and TRBJ1-1, with 7 positions matching TRBD1. The CDR3 has 15 residues. Per germline, CDR1 MNHNS and CDR2 SASEGT. V shed 0 bases and J 5 bases; nucleotides not matched to a gene: 6. CDR3 coding DNA: TGTGCCAGCAGTGAAGCCGAGGGGGCAGGTACTGAAGCTTTCTTT. It specifies CASSEAEGAGTEAFF.

CDR3 sequence: CASSLASSGRVGTDTQYF. CDR3 DNA sequence: TGTGCCAGCAGCTTAGCTTCTAGCGGGAGGGTAGGAACAGATACGCAGTATTTT. J is TRBJ2-3 and V is TRBV7-2, with 12 bases that match TRBD2. Germline CDR1 SGHTA, CDR2 FQGNSA. CDR3 length equals 18 residues. With 0 bases clipped from V and 3 bases from J, the junction kept 7 bases outside the gene matches.

A single count supports this clone. The chain carries TRBV4-1 and TRBJ2-7; 11 bases align to TRBD1. The V gene's germline CDR1 is MGHRA and CDR2 YSYEKL. CDR3 length equals 17 residues. V shed 0 bases, J shed 3 bases, and the junction held 7 bases outside the gene matches. The CDR3 DNA reads as TGCGCCAGCAGCCAAGATCGGGGGACAGGGGGAGTCTACGAGCAGTACTTC. The encoded protein is CASSQDRGTGGVYEQYF.

In its sample, this clone is medium-sized. J is TRBJ2-6 and V is TRBV7-8, with a tentative D call TRBD1 (7 bases). V was pared by 5 bases and J by 4 bases, with 15 bases between. CDR1 and CDR2 from the germline V gene are SGHVS and FQNEAQ. The CDR3 consists of 16 residues. The CDR3 bases are TGTGCCAGCAGCAGAACAGGGGCGGGAGGGGCCAACGTCCTGACTTTC. Amino acid sequence: CASSRTGAGGANVLTF. Drawing the rest from reference TRBV7-8 and TRBJ2-6, the complete variable domain is GAGVSQSPRYKVAKRGQDVALRCDPISGHVSLFWYQQALGQGPEFLTYFQNEAQLDKSGLPSDRFFAERPEGSVSTLKIQRTQQEDSAVYLCASSRTGAGGANVLTFGAGSRLTVL.

The chain recombines TRBV4-2 with TRBJ1-2; the match to TRBD1 covers 7 bases. Trimming cost V 0 bases and J 5 bases; bases outside gene matches: 9. The germline CDR1 and CDR2 sequences are LGHNA and YNFKEQ. The CDR3 runs 16 residues. The CDR3 DNA reads TGTGCCAGCAGCCAAGAAGGGGGCGGGACACCATATGGCTACACCTTC. It yields the protein CASSQEGGGTPYGYTF.

The chain has TRBV19 and TRBJ1-4, with 9 bases fitting TRBD1. The V gene's germline CDR1 is LNHDA and CDR2 SQIVND (reference sequence). The CDR3 has 14 residues. V lost 10 bases and J lost 6; bases outside the gene matches: 9. The CDR3 is CATMPRDRDEKLFF. The DNA of the CDR3 is TGTGCCACCATGCCTCGGGACAGGGATGAAAAACTGTTTTTT.

This chain connects TRBV9 to TRBJ2-6; D call uncertain. This CDR3 is built from 14 residues. CDR1 is SGDLS, CDR2 YYNGEE, per germline. V was pared by 6 bases and J by 3 bases, with 10 bases between. The CDR3 is CASNPGRGANVLTF. Here the CDR3 DNA reads TGTGCCAGCAACCCAGGCCGTGGGGCCAACGTCCTGACTTTC.

The chain carries TRBV7-9 and TRBJ2-5, with TRBD1 identical over 9 bases. The CDR3 has 14 amino acids. Germline CDR1 and CDR2: SEHNR and FQNEAQ (reference sequence). J lost 4 bases, V lost 7 bases, and 7 bases had no gene match. The CDR3 here is CASTATGGGETQYF. In DNA, the CDR3 is TGTGCCAGCACCGCGACAGGGGGTGGAGAGACCCAGTACTTC.

The gene calls are TRBV7-9 and TRBJ1-3; 7 positions match TRBD1. J was trimmed by 4 bases and V by 5 bases; bases with no gene match: 8. Germline loops: CDR1 SEHNR, CDR2 FQNEAQ (reference sequence). This CDR3 comprises 15 residues. CDR3 sequence (DNA): TGTGCCAGCAGCACATTGGACAGGCGGGGAAACACCATATATTTT. It encodes CASSTLDRRGNTIYF.

This chain links TRBV9 with TRBJ2-7; 9 nucleotides align to TRBD1. The CDR3 consists of 15 residues. Germline V CDR1 and CDR2: SGDLS, YYNGEE. Unmatched junction bases numbered 9, after V lost 3 bases and J lost 5 bases. The DNA of the CDR3 is TGTGCCAGCAGCGAGGGACAGGGCTTTTACGACGAGCAGTACTTC. This codes for CASSEGQGFYDEQYF.

This chain uses TRBV5-6 with TRBJ1-4; D is uncertain. The germline V gene encodes CDR1 SGHDT and CDR2 YYEEEE. This CDR3 has 16 residues. Trimming pared 6 bases from V and 2 bases from J, leaving 17 bases between. The CDR3 sequence is CASNRGPYGTNEKLFF. For the CDR3, the DNA is TGTGCCAGCAATCGAGGGCCCTACGGTACTAATGAAAAACTGTTTTTT. Supplemented by reference TRBV5-6 and TRBJ1-4, the full variable domain reads DAGVTQSPTHLIKTRGQQVTLRCSPKSGHDTVSWYQQALGQGPQFIFQYYEEEERQRGNFPDRFSGHQFPNYSSELNVNALLLGDSALYLCASNRGPYGTNEKLFFGSGTQLSVL.

Only one count was recorded for this clone. The rearrangement links TRBV10-3 to TRBJ2-1, with 9 bases identical to TRBD2. The CDR3 runs to 14 residues. The germline CDR1 and CDR2 sequences are ENHRY and SYGVKD. V lost 8 bases and J lost 7; bases outside the gene matches: 9. The CDR3 region has the DNA TGTGCCATCTTTGCGGGAGGGCCGGGGAATGAGCAGTTCTTC. It encodes CAIFAGGPGNEQFF.

This rearrangement joins TRBV4-1 to TRBJ2-7; 8 bases line up with TRBD1. Germline trimming cut 0 bases from V and 2 bases from J; bases unmatched to any gene: 15. The germline V gene has CDR1 MGHRA and CDR2 YSYEKL. The CDR3 contains 19 residues. The CDR3 nucleotides read TGCGCCAGCAGCCAAGAAGGCGGACAGGGACGACACTCTACCTACGAGCAGTACTTC. Translated, it gives CASSQEGGQGRHSTYEQYF.

The chain links TRBV29-1 to TRBJ2-1; D might be TRBD1 (6 bases). CDR3 length equals 13 residues. Looked up from germline, CDR1 is SQVTM and CDR2 is ANQGSEA. V was trimmed by 6 bases and J by 5 bases, leaving 14 bases between them. The CDR3 nucleotides are TGCAGCGTCGGACAGCTGTTAAACAATGAGCAGTTCTTC. It yields the protein CSVGQLLNNEQFF.

CDR3 protein: CASKRRGRPDDPDSNQPQHF. The CDR3 DNA is TGTGCCAGCAAGAGGCGGGGGCGTCCCGACGATCCAGATAGCAATCAGCCCCAGCATTTT. This chain links TRBV28 with TRBJ1-5, with D possibly TRBD1 on 6 matching bases. The germline gives CDR1 MDHEN, CDR2 SYDVKM. Deletions cut 7 bases from V and 0 bases from J, with 28 bases between. This CDR3 comprises 20 residues.

This chain uses TRBV11-2 with TRBJ2-7, with D possibly being TRBD2 (6 bases). Looked up from germline, CDR1 is SGHAT and CDR2 is FQNNGV. The CDR3 is 13 residues long. Trimming pared 4 bases from V and 4 bases from J, leaving 11 bases between. As DNA, the CDR3 is TGTGCCAGCAGCTCCGGGGGTATTTACGAGCAGTACTTC. Amino acids: CASSSGGIYEQYF.

Regarding this clone: Distinct nucleotide sequences in the sample also encode this CDR3. This chain links TRBV2 with TRBJ2-2, with D tentatively TRBD2 (6 bases). CDR1 is SNHLY, CDR2 FYNNEI, per germline. The germline V and J ends were trimmed by 1 base and 1 base, with 10 bases remaining between them. The CDR3 is 16 residues long. As DNA, the CDR3 is TGTGCCAGCAGTGAAGTTCCAGCGGGGAACACCGGGGAGCTGTTTTTT. It encodes CASSEVPAGNTGELFF.

The chain combines TRBV19 with TRBJ2-7, with TRBD2 matching over 11 bases. Losses at the gene ends were 5 bases for V and 3 bases for J; bases not matched to a gene: 3. Germline V gene lookup returns CDR1 LNHDA and CDR2 SQIVND (reference sequence). This CDR3 contains 14 residues. This CDR3 reads CASSSGTSGYEQYF. DNA of the CDR3: TGTGCCAGTAGTTCCGGGACTAGCGGCTACGAGCAGTACTTC.

This rearrangement joins TRBV6-1 to TRBJ2-5; D unresolved. The CDR3 length is 13 residues. CDR1 MNHNS and CDR2 SASEGT come from the germline V gene. The V end lost 0 bases, the J end lost 3 bases, and 5 bases lay between the germline ends. This CDR3 is CASSEAAEETQYF. The CDR3 DNA is TGTGCCAGCAGTGAAGCTGCGGAAGAGACCCAGTACTTC.

This clone was seen only a few times. The V and J genes are TRBV27 and TRBJ2-7; 7 bases are a match to TRBD2. This CDR3 contains 14 residues. J gave up 0 bases and V 5 bases, and 4 bases lay outside the gene matches. The germline V gene has CDR1 MNHEY and CDR2 SMNVEV (reference sequence). The CDR3 region is CASSLSGLSYEQYF. The CDR3 DNA is TGTGCCAGCAGTCTTAGCGGGCTCTCCTACGAGCAGTACTTC.

The V and J genes are TRBV19 and TRBJ2-2; TRBD1 agrees at 9 bases. Looked up from germline, CDR1 is LNHDA and CDR2 is SQIVND (reference sequence). The CDR3 has 18 amino acids. Losses at the gene ends were 5 bases for V and 3 bases for J; bases not matched to a gene: 13. The CDR3 DNA follows: TGTGCCAGTAGTTTAACCTTAGGACAGGGGTGGTACACCGGGGAGCTGTTTTTT. Its protein is CASSLTLGQGWYTGELFF.